These 10 T cell receptor beta chains came from one sample sequenced in a study of blood T cell repertoires in COVID-19. Produced via immunoSEQ multiplex PCR; TCRdb's table is partial and in-frame only. Found here are about 33,000 clones, 70% to 90% of them singletons; the top ten hold about 9.6%. The source material was peripheral blood. Source of these receptors: an older man with active COVID-19.

V usage is TRBV5-8 and J usage is TRBJ2-2, with TRBD2 matching over 7 bases. V lost 2 bases and J lost 7; bases outside the gene matches: 14. The CDR3 is 17 residues long. Germline V CDR1 and CDR2: SGHTS, YDEGEE. The CDR3 DNA sequence: TGTGCCAGCAGCTTCGGTTCGGACCTATGGGAGGGCGGGGAGCTGTTTTTT. Translated: CASSFGSDLWEGGELFF.

This clone was observed once. The rearrangement joins TRBV15 to TRBJ1-2, with TRBD1 matching over 9 bases. V trimming: 4 bases; J trimming: 10 bases; junction bases outside the gene matches: 4. Germline V gene data show CDR1 as LNHNV and CDR2 as YYDKDF (reference sequence). This CDR3 comprises 12 residues. The CDR3 reads CATSNRQGDYTF. The CDR3 DNA reads as TGTGCCACCAGCAATCGACAGGGGGACTACACCTTC.

The chain links TRBV18 to TRBJ2-3; D possibly corresponds to TRBD1 (5 bases). Germline lookup yields CDR1 KGHSH and CDR2 LQKENI. With 4 bases removed from V and 4 bases from J, the gap between germline ends came to 9 bases. The CDR3 has 13 amino acids. The CDR3 sequence: CASSQTASDTQYF. In DNA, the CDR3 is TGTGCCAGCTCACAGACAGCCTCAGATACGCAGTATTTT.

V usage is TRBV28 and J usage is TRBJ1-5; D may be TRBD1 (6 bases). V gave up 6 bases and J gave up 9 bases, with 12 bases separating them. The CDR3 totals 12 residues. Germline CDR1 reads MDHEN; CDR2 reads SYDVKM. The CDR3 protein is CASRVTGLPQHF. The CDR3 DNA follows: TGTGCCAGCAGGGTAACAGGGCTGCCCCAGCATTTT. The full variable domain, in which reference TRBV28 and TRBJ1-5 provide the parts outside the CDR3, is DVKVTQSSRYLVKRTGEKVFLECVQDMDHENMFWYRQDPGLGLRLIYFSYDVKMKEKGDIPEGYSVSREKKERFSLILESASTNQTSMYLCASRVTGLPQHFGDGTRLSIL.

The V gene is TRBV11-2, the J gene TRBJ2-5; D may be TRBD2 (5 bases). CDR3 length equals 15 residues. V was clipped by 5 bases and J by 5 bases, with 18 bases between them. Germline assignment: CDR1 SGHAT and CDR2 FQNNGV. CDR3 sequence reads: CASSALGGGRETQYF. As DNA, the CDR3 is TGTGCCAGCAGCGCCCTTGGCGGCGGGCGGGAGACCCAGTACTTC.

The V and J genes are TRBV5-1 and TRBJ2-1, with TRBD1 as a possible D gene (6 bases). Trimming cost V 0 bases and J 3 bases, with 13 bases left between them. The CDR3 has 16 amino acids. Germline CDR1 is SGHRS and CDR2 is YFSETQ. This CDR3 is CASSLEGQDIYNEQFF. CDR3 in DNA: TGCGCCAGCAGCTTGGAGGGACAAGATATCTACAATGAGCAGTTCTTC.

The J gene is TRBJ2-1, the V gene TRBV6-1; TRBD2 aligns across 15 bases. Trimming removed 2 bases from V and 7 bases from J; junction bases left unmatched: 6. From germline, CDR1 is MNHNS and CDR2 SASEGT. The CDR3 sequence is 17 residues long. CDR3 amino acids: CASSERGLAGGLNEQFF. Written as DNA, the CDR3 is TGTGCCAGCAGTGAAAGAGGACTAGCGGGGGGGCTTAATGAGCAGTTCTTC.

This chain joins TRBV7-2 and TRBJ1-2; TRBD1 aligns across 8 bases. This CDR3 region has 13 residues. In germline, CDR1 is SGHTA, CDR2 FQGNSA. Trimming removed 7 bases from V and 7 bases from J; junction bases left unmatched: 8. The CDR3 here is CASTPTGEGGYTF. The CDR3 DNA follows: TGTGCCAGCACCCCGACAGGGGAGGGTGGCTACACCTTC.

The chain links TRBV28 to TRBJ1-5, with 8 bases matching TRBD1. The CDR3 consists of 15 residues. After removal of 7 bases from V and 2 bases from J, the junction contained 7 bases not matched to a gene. Germline V lookup: CDR1 MDHEN, CDR2 SYDVKM. CDR3 sequence: CASTAWGQGNQPQHF. The DNA for the CDR3 is TGTGCCAGCACCGCCTGGGGACAGGGCAATCAGCCCCAGCATTTT.

This sequence joins TRBV18 and TRBJ2-7; TRBD2 matches at 10 bases. The CDR3 sequence is 15 residues long. CDR1 and CDR2 from the germline V gene are KGHSH and LQKENI. The junction had 5 bases not matched to a gene; V was cut back by 4 bases and J by 2 bases. The chain's CDR3 is CASSRGAGGTYEQYF. The CDR3 coding sequence is TGTGCCAGCTCACGAGGAGCGGGGGGGACCTACGAGCAGTACTTC.